What follows are 25 T cell receptor beta chains derived from one specimen sequenced in a study of control samples from healthy donors and cancer patients. The assay was immunoSEQ multiplex PCR, and TCRdb's table has in-frame clones only and misses some. The sample consists of just over 150,000 clones, about 94% of them appearing once. Source material: blood. These receptors came from a middle-aged man in good health.

This clone was seen more than once but under ten times. The rearrangement links TRBV6-1 to TRBJ1-3; 7 bases are shared with TRBD1. CDR1 and CDR2 (germline): MNHNS, SASEGT. CDR3 length: 17 residues. V shed 4 bases, J shed 3 bases, and the junction held 12 bases outside the gene matches. The CDR3 sequence is CASSAYGQELIGNTIYF. The CDR3 DNA follows: TGTGCCAGCAGTGCCTACGGACAGGAATTAATTGGAAACACCATATATTTT.

V gene TRBV11-2 combines with J gene TRBJ1-4, with 10 bases identical to TRBD1. CDR1 and CDR2 (germline): SGHAT, FQNNGV. J gave up 8 bases and V 4 bases, and 7 bases lay outside the gene matches. The CDR3 spans 15 residues. The CDR3 DNA reads TGTGCCAGCAGCTCCTCAGTGACAGGGGGCGAAAAACTGTTTTTT. This encodes CASSSSVTGGEKLFF.

This rearrangement joins TRBV3-1 (or the pseudogene TRBV3-2) to TRBJ1-1; TRBD1 aligns across 7 bases. Trimming removed 4 bases from V and 3 bases from J; junction bases left unmatched: 5. The CDR3 consists of 14 residues. Per germline, CDR1 LGHDT and CDR2 YNNKEL (reference sequence). The CDR3 protein is CASSPTGLYTEAFF. CDR3 sequence (DNA): TGTGCCAGCAGCCCGACAGGGTTGTACACTGAAGCTTTCTTT.

The CDR3 loop is CASSPIRGLNEKLFF. In nucleotides, the CDR3 is TGTGCCAGCAGCCCGATTCGCGGACTTAATGAAAAACTGTTTTTT. The rearrangement joins TRBV3-1 (or the pseudogene TRBV3-2) to TRBJ1-4, with D unclear. CDR3 length: 15 amino acids. The V end lost 4 bases, the J end lost 4 bases, and 13 bases lay between the germline ends. Per the germline V gene, CDR1 is LGHDT and CDR2 is YNNKEL (reference sequence).

This chain links TRBV28 with TRBJ2-7; the match to TRBD1 covers 8 bases. V dropped 6 bases and J dropped 3; count of bases not matched to a gene: 4. The CDR3 is 13 amino acids. CDR1 and CDR2 (germline): MDHEN, SYDVKM. The CDR3 DNA is TGTGCCAGCAGCTATGGACAGGGCTACGAGCAGTACTTC. It yields the protein CASSYGQGYEQYF.

The chain joins TRBV11-2 to TRBJ2-2; D call uncertain. The CDR3 has 14 amino acids. V shed 2 bases and J shed 1 base, with 5 bases lying between them. Germline V gene sequence: CDR1 SGHAT, CDR2 FQNNGV. The chain's CDR3 is CASSLHRNTGELFF. CDR3 nucleotides: TGTGCCAGCAGCTTACATAGGAACACCGGGGAGCTGTTTTTT.

The chain couples TRBV5-8 to TRBJ1-5; TRBD1 agrees at 9 bases. This CDR3 contains 15 residues. The ends lost 4 bases at V and 2 bases at J; junction bases unmatched: 4. CDR1 and CDR2 from the germline V gene are SGHTS and YDEGEE. Written as DNA, the CDR3 is TGTGCCAGCAGCCTCGGGACAGGGCGCAATCAGCCCCAGCATTTT. As protein: CASSLGTGRNQPQHF. The variable domain in full, completed from reference TRBV5-8 and TRBJ1-5, reads EAGVTQSPTHLIKTRGQQATLRCSPISGHTSVYWYQQALGLGLQFLLWYDEGEERNRGNFPPRFSGRQFPNYSSELNVNALELEDSALYLCASSLGTGRNQPQHFGDGTRLSIL.

The chain recombines TRBV28 with TRBJ2-5; the D is unclear. The CDR3 spans 12 residues. The germline V gene encodes CDR1 MDHEN and CDR2 SYDVKM. The V and J ends lost 1 base and 5 bases respectively, with 5 bases between them. Here the CDR3 reads CASSLLAETQYF. The CDR3 DNA follows: TGTGCCAGCAGTTTATTGGCGGAGACCCAGTACTTC.

The chain carries TRBV11-2 and TRBJ2-1; 8 bases line up with TRBD2. The length of the CDR3 is 14 residues. V trimming: 1 base; J trimming: 7 bases; junction bases outside the gene matches: 3. Germline-derived CDR1 and CDR2 are SGHAT and FQNNGV. The CDR3 loop is CASSLAGGLNEQFF. DNA of the CDR3: TGTGCCAGCAGCTTAGCGGGAGGGCTTAATGAGCAGTTCTTC.

This rearrangement joins TRBV5-4 to TRBJ1-1; D gene unclear. The germline gives CDR1 SGHNT, CDR2 YYREEE (reference sequence). This CDR3 is built from 12 residues. V lost 3 bases and J 1 base, leaving 4 bases between the germline ends. In DNA form, the CDR3 reads TGTGCCAGCAGCTGGGGGAACACTGAAGCTTTCTTT. This gives the protein CASSWGNTEAFF. Looking up the rest from reference TRBV5-4 and TRBJ1-1 gives the full variable domain: ETGVTQSPTHLIKTRGQQVTLRCSSQSGHNTVSWYQQALGQGPQFIFQYYREEENGRGNFPPRFSGLQFPNYSSELNVNALELDDSALYLCASSWGNTEAFFGQGTRLTVV.

The CDR3 loop is CAFGGGPYYGYTF. The CDR3 coding sequence is TGTGCCTTTGGGGGGGGCCCTTACTATGGCTACACCTTC. This chain uses TRBV27 with TRBJ1-2; D is possibly TRBD1 (6 bases). Germline-derived CDR1 and CDR2 are MNHEY and SMNVEV (reference sequence). This CDR3 comprises 13 residues. V was cut by 11 bases and J by 3 bases, with 16 bases left in between.

CDR3 region: CASSEGTGVFQPQHF. CDR3 coding DNA: TGTGCCAGCAGTGAAGGGACAGGGGTGTTTCAGCCCCAGCATTTT. This chain uses TRBV25-1 with TRBJ1-5, with 10 bases lining up with TRBD1. The CDR3 consists of 15 residues. V shed 2 bases and J 6 bases; nucleotides not matched to a gene: 4. Germline loops: CDR1 MGHDK, CDR2 SYGVNS.

The J gene is TRBJ2-1, the V gene TRBV15; tentatively, D is TRBD2 (6 bases). V gave up 3 bases and J gave up 0 bases, with 9 bases separating them. The germline V gene has CDR1 LNHNV and CDR2 YYDKDF (reference sequence). The CDR3 is 15 residues long. The CDR3 spells CATSRGGSSYNEQFF. In DNA form, the CDR3 reads TGTGCCACCAGCAGGGGGGGTAGCTCCTACAATGAGCAGTTCTTC.

The chain recombines TRBV5-1 with TRBJ2-1; D call uncertain. This CDR3 spans 16 amino acids. Germline loops: CDR1 SGHRS, CDR2 YFSETQ. V lost 0 bases and J lost 5, with 15 bases in between. The CDR3 DNA reads as TGCGCCAGCAGCTTGGTGGCTACTCCTTCTAACAATGAGCAGTTCTTC. It translates to CASSLVATPSNNEQFF.

The V and J genes are TRBV7-9 and TRBJ2-1; D not resolved. Trimming took off 6 bases at V and 0 bases at J, with 12 bases between the two ends. Germline V gene sequence: CDR1 SEHNR, CDR2 FQNEAQ (reference sequence). The CDR3 extends over 15 amino acids. The CDR3 spells CASRPDTLSYNEQFF. The CDR3 DNA sequence: TGTGCCAGCAGACCAGACACACTCTCCTACAATGAGCAGTTCTTC.

The chain joins TRBV5-4 to TRBJ2-5, with D maybe TRBD1 (7 bases). The germline V gene encodes CDR1 SGHNT and CDR2 YYREEE (reference sequence). CDR3 length: 16 amino acids. The V gene lost 0 bases and the J gene lost 2 bases, with 14 bases spanning the gap. The CDR3 region is CASSLASAGGQETQYF. CDR3 DNA sequence: TGTGCCAGCAGCTTGGCATCGGCAGGGGGGCAAGAGACCCAGTACTTC.

The chain combines TRBV27 with TRBJ1-5; tentatively, D is TRBD1 (6 bases). Trimming removed 5 bases at V and 4 bases at J, with 12 bases between. The germline gives CDR1 MNHEY, CDR2 SMNVEV (reference sequence). CDR3 length: 14 amino acids. CDR3 bases: TGTGCCAGCAGTCAATACAGGGTAAATCAGCCCCAGCATTTT. Protein product: CASSQYRVNQPQHF.

V usage is TRBV5-1 and J usage is TRBJ2-5; D is possibly TRBD2 (5 bases). V lost 5 bases to trimming and J lost 2 bases, with 16 bases between them. The CDR3 contains 15 residues. Looked up from germline, CDR1 is SGHRS and CDR2 is YFSETQ. CDR3 bases: TGCGCCAGCAGAGCTCAGACTACCAATCAAGAGACCCAGTACTTC. Its protein is CASRAQTTNQETQYF.

The chain joins TRBV10-2 to TRBJ1-1; D is unclear. The CDR3 extends over 14 amino acids. V dropped 2 bases and J dropped 5 bases, with 12 bases sitting between them. Germline assignment: CDR1 WSHSY and CDR2 SAAADI. CDR3 sequence: CASSEPSLTTEAFF. CDR3 nucleotide sequence: TGCGCCAGCAGTGAGCCGAGTTTAACGACTGAAGCTTTCTTT.

The J gene is TRBJ2-1, the V gene TRBV20-1; D is unresolved. This CDR3 comprises 10 residues. From germline, CDR1 is DFQATT and CDR2 SNEGSKA (reference sequence). The V end lost 5 bases, the J end lost 5 bases, and 4 bases lay between the germline ends. The CDR3 bases are TGCAGTGCTCGGGACAATGAGCAGTTCTTC. Protein sequence: CSARDNEQFF.

This sequence joins TRBV27 and TRBJ2-1; D is possibly TRBD1 or TRBD2 (5 bases each). Germline values: CDR1 MNHEY, CDR2 SMNVEV (reference sequence). The CDR3 consists of 14 residues. V shed 3 bases and J shed 9 bases, with 15 bases lying between them. The CDR3 region has the DNA TGTGCCAGCAGTTTCGCCTGGGGGAGTGGTGAGCAGTTCTTC. Translation gives CASSFAWGSGEQFF.

The CDR3 region is CASSLDAGGRADTQYF. Written as DNA, the CDR3 is TGCGCCAGCAGCTTGGACGCGGGAGGTAGGGCAGATACGCAGTATTTT. This sequence joins TRBV5-1 and TRBJ2-3; the match to TRBD2 covers 8 bases. Trimming cost V 0 bases and J 4 bases; bases outside gene matches: 7. CDR3 length equals 16 residues. The germline V gene has CDR1 SGHRS and CDR2 YFSETQ.

The chain combines TRBV2 with TRBJ2-1; 9 bases agree with TRBD2. CDR1 is SNHLY and CDR2 is FYNNEI in the germline V gene. V lost 6 bases, J lost 6 bases, and 15 bases stayed unmatched. This CDR3 spans 17 amino acids. The CDR3 bases are TGTGCCAGCAGGGCCCCCATGACTAGCGGAAAACCCAATGAGCAGTTCTTC. Protein: CASRAPMTSGKPNEQFF.

V usage is TRBV19 and J usage is TRBJ2-4; D is unresolved. Trimming cost V 8 bases and J 0 bases, with 14 bases left between them. CDR3 length: 15 residues. Germline lookup yields CDR1 LNHDA and CDR2 SQIVND (reference sequence). CDR3 protein: CASQASDRAKNIQYF. CDR3 in DNA: TGTGCCAGTCAAGCCAGCGACCGAGCCAAAAACATTCAGTACTTC.

This clone was recorded only once. The rearrangement uses TRBV2 and TRBJ2-5; 7 bases align to TRBD1. Germline lookup yields CDR1 SNHLY and CDR2 FYNNEI. The CDR3 is made up of 13 amino acids. V was pared by 6 bases and J by 4 bases, with 5 bases of the junction left unmatched. The CDR3 loop is CASRGTARETQYF. CDR3 sequence (DNA): TGTGCCAGCAGAGGGACAGCGAGAGAGACCCAGTACTTC.